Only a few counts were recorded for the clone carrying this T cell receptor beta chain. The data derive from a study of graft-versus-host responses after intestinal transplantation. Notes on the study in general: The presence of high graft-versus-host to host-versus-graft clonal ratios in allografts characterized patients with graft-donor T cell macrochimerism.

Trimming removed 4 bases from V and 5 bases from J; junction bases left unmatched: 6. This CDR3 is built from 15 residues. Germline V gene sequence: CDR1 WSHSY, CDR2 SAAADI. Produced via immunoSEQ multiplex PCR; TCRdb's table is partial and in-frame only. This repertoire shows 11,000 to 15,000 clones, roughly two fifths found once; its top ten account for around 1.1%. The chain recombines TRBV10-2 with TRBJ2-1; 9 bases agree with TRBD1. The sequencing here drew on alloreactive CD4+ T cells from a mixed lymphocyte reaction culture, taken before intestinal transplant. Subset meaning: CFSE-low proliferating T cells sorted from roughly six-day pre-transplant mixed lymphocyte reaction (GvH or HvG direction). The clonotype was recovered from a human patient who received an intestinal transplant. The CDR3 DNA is TGCGCCAGCAGTGTCCCACAGGGGGCGCACAATGAGCAGTTCTTC. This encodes CASSVPQGAHNEQFF.